The 7 T cell receptor beta chains presented below share a single source sample, sequenced in a study of T cells after yellow fever vaccination. Each CDR3 protein is one row after TCRdb ran MiXCR on the 5' RACE reads. The sample has 400,000 or so distinct CDR3 sequences, around 10% seen once; the top ten hold roughly a sixth. The starting material was PBMCs, obtained on the day of the first yellow fever vaccination. These receptors were obtained from a young man who received the YFV17D yellow fever vaccine.

Only a few counts were recorded for this clonotype. The V and J genes are TRBV9 and TRBJ2-3, with D uncertain. This CDR3 has 12 residues. Germline V gives CDR1 SGDLS, CDR2 YYNGEE. Trimming removed 0 bases at V and 4 bases at J, with 3 bases between. CDR3 sequence reads: CASSVEADTQYF. The CDR3 DNA reads TGTGCCAGCAGCGTAGAGGCAGATACGCAGTATTTT.

This clonotype has a count of ten or more. This chain connects TRBV15 to TRBJ1-5, with D uncertain. Looked up from germline, CDR1 is LNHNV and CDR2 is YYDKDF (reference sequence). The germline V and J ends were trimmed by 1 base and 9 bases, with 7 bases remaining between them. CDR3 size: 12 residues. The CDR3 DNA reads as TGTGCCACCAGCAGAGGGGCAGGGCCCCAGCATTTT. It is translated as CATSRGAGPQHF.

The chain combines TRBV30 with TRBJ1-1, with a weak D call TRBD1 (6 bases). CDR1 and CDR2 from the germline V gene are GTSNPN and SVGIG (reference sequence). CDR3 length: 12 residues. V dropped 1 base and J dropped 11 bases, with 14 bases sitting between them. The CDR3 reads CAWSATGLSAFF. CDR3 nucleotides: TGTGCCTGGAGTGCCACAGGGTTGTCGGCTTTCTTT.

This clonotype appeared a few times. V gene TRBV5-6 combines with J gene TRBJ1-1; D possibly corresponds to TRBD1 (5 bases). The germline V and J ends were trimmed by 9 bases and 5 bases, with 11 bases remaining between them. The CDR3 sequence is 11 residues long. CDR1 and CDR2 (germline): SGHDT, YYEEEE. The CDR3 protein is CAMRGGTEAFF. Written as DNA, the CDR3 is TGTGCCATGCGGGGGGGAACTGAAGCTTTCTTT.

The V and J genes are TRBV28 and TRBJ2-7, with D possibly TRBD1 on 5 matching bases. The CDR3 extends over 14 amino acids. Trimming removed 3 bases from V and 3 bases from J, with 12 bases in between. Germline V gene data show CDR1 as MDHEN and CDR2 as SYDVKM. This CDR3 is CASSFQGAHYEQYV. For the CDR3, the DNA is TGTGCCAGCAGTTTTCAAGGGGCCCACTACGAGCAGTACGTC.

This clonotype was observed a handful of times. This chain links TRBV5-1 with TRBJ1-3, with D perhaps matching TRBD1 (5 bases). The CDR3 covers 16 residues. Deletions cut 0 bases from V and 7 bases from J, with 17 bases between. Per the germline V gene, CDR1 is SGHRS and CDR2 is YFSETQ. The CDR3 DNA follows: TGCGCCAGCAGCTTGGACAGGCGGGATATGTGGAACACCATATATTTT. This sequence encodes CASSLDRRDMWNTIYF.

The chain is built from TRBV6-1 and TRBJ1-5; D is unresolved. This CDR3 is built from 14 residues. The germline gives CDR1 MNHNS, CDR2 SASEGT. V lost 2 bases to trimming and J lost 6 bases, with 11 bases between them. In DNA, the CDR3 is TGTGCCAGCAGTGAACTCGGGTTCGGTCAGCCCCAGCATTTT. This codes for CASSELGFGQPQHF.